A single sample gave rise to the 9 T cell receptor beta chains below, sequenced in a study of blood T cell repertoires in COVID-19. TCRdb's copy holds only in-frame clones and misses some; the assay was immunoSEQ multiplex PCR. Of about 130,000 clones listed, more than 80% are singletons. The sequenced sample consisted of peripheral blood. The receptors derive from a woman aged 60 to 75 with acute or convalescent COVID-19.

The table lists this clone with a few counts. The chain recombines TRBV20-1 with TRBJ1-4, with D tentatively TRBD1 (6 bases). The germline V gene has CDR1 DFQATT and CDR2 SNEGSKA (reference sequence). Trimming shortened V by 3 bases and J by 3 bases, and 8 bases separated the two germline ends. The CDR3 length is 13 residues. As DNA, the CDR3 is TGCAGTGCTAGTGGACAGTCTAATGAAAAACTGTTTTTT. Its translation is CSASGQSNEKLFF.

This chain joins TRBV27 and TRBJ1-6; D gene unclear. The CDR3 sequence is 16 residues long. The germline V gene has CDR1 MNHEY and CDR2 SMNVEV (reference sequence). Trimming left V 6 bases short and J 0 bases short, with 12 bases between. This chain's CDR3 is CASSREQSSYNSPLHF. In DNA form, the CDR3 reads TGTGCCAGCAGCCGGGAACAGAGCTCCTATAATTCACCCCTCCACTTT.

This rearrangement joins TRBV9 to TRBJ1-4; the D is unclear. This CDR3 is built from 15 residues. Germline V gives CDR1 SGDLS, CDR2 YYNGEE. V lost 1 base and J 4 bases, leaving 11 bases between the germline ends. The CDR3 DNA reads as TGTGCCAGCAGCGTATCGGCGGAACTTAATGAAAAACTGTTTTTT. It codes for CASSVSAELNEKLFF.

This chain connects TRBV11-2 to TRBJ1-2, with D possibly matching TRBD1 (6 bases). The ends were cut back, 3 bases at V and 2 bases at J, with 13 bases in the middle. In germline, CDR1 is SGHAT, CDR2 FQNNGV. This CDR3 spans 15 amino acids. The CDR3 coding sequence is TGTGCCAGCAGCTTGGGGGCAGGGTGGAACTATGGCTACACCTTC. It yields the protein CASSLGAGWNYGYTF. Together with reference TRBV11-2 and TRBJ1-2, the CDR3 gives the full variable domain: EAGVAQSPRYKIIEKRQSVAFWCNPISGHATLYWYQQILGQGPKLLIQFQNNGVVDDSQLPKDRFSAERLKGVDSTLKIQPAKLEDSAVYLCASSLGAGWNYGYTFGSGTRLTVV.

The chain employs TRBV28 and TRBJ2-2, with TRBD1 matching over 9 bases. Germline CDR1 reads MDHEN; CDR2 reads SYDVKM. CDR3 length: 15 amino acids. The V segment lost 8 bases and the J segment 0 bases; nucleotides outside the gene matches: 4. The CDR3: CASLTGGPNTGELFF. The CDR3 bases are TGTGCCAGCCTTACAGGGGGCCCGAACACCGGGGAGCTGTTTTTT.

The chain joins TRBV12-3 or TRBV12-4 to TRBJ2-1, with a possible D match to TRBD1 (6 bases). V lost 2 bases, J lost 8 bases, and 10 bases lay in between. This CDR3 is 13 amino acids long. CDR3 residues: CASSLQGWDEQFF. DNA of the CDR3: TGTGCCAGCAGTTTACAGGGGTGGGATGAGCAGTTCTTC.

CDR3 nucleotide sequence: TGTGCCAGCAGCCGCCCCGGGGGAACGGGAGAGACCCAGTACTTC. As protein: CASSRPGGTGETQYF. The chain recombines TRBV7-9 with TRBJ2-5, with TRBD2 as a possible D gene (6 bases). The length of the CDR3 is 15 residues. CDR1 and CDR2 from the germline V gene are SEHNR and FQNEAQ (reference sequence). Trimming removed 5 bases from V and 4 bases from J, with 17 bases in between.

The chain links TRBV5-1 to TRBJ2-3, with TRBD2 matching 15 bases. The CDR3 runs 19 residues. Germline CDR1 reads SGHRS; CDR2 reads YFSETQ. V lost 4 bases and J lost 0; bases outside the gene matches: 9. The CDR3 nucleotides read TGCGCCAGCAGCAAACAGGGACTAGCGGGGGGCCCTAGCACAGATACGCAGTATTTT. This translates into CASSKQGLAGGPSTDTQYF. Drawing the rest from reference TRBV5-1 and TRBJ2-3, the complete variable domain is KAGVTQTPRYLIKTRGQQVTLSCSPISGHRSVSWYQQTPGQGLQFLFEYFSETQRNKGNFPGRFSGRQFSNSRSEMNVSTLELGDSALYLCASSKQGLAGGPSTDTQYFGPGTRLTVL.

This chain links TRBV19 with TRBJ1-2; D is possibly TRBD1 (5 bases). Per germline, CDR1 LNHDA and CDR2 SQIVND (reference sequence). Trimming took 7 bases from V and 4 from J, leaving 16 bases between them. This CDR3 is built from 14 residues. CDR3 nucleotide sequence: TGTGCCAGTACCCTCGGGGGAAACGGCTATGGCTACACCTTC. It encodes CASTLGGNGYGYTF.